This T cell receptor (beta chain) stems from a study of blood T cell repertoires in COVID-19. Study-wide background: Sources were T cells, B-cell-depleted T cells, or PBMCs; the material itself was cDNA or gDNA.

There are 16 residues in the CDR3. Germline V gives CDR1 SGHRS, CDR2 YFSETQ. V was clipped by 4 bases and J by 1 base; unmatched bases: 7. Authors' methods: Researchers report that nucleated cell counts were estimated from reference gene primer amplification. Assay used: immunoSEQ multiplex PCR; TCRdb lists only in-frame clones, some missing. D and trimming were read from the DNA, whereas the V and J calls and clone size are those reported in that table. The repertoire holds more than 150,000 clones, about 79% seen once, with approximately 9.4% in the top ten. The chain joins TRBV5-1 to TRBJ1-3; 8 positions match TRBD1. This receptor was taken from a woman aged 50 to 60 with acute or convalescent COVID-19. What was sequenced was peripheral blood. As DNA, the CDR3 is TGCGCCAGCAGCCGGACAGGGTCAGAGTCTGGAAACACCATATATTTT. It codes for CASSRTGSESGNTIYF. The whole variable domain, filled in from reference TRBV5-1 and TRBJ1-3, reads KAGVTQTPRYLIKTRGQQVTLSCSPISGHRSVSWYQQTPGQGLQFLFEYFSETQRNKGNFPGRFSGRQFSNSRSEMNVSTLELGDSALYLCASSRTGSESGNTIYFGEGSWLTVV.